This record looks at one T cell receptor beta chain sequence and its context. This record belongs to a study of blood T cell repertoires in COVID-19. About the research overall: Samples taken during acute and convalescent COVID-19 were collected in the United States, Italy and Spain. The cDNA or gDNA used as material had been derived from T cells, B-cell-depleted T cells, or PBMCs.

Only in-frame clones appear in the TCRdb table, and some are missing; sequencing was by immunoSEQ multiplex PCR. Seen here are more than 200,000 clones, around 87% observed once, and the top ten hold about 1.5%. Cohort assignment relied on participant-reported clinical history. Recovery among Cohort 3 donors was established by two negative PCRs, clearance, or symptom resolution. The source is a woman in her forties or fifties who had recovered from COVID-19. The specimen sequenced was PBMCs or T cells enriched from blood (not recorded which).

The CDR3 DNA is TGCGCCAGCAGCCCGTTTCGGGAGGCTGCCTACAATGAGCAGTTCTTC. Protein product: CASSPFREAAYNEQFF. The rearrangement links TRBV5-1 to TRBJ2-1; 7 bases fit TRBD2. CDR3 length: 16 residues. Germline-derived CDR1 and CDR2 are SGHRS and YFSETQ. V gave up 4 bases and J gave up 2 bases; unmatched junction bases: 9.